This T cell receptor beta chain was sequenced during a study of graft-versus-host responses after intestinal transplantation. Study-level background: Multivisceral, liver-intestinal, or isolated intestinal grafts were transplanted into recipients. Recipients across the board were started on anti-thymocyte globulin induction, then kept on tacrolimus and steroids for approximately three years. Study results and caveats: GvH clones were found in recipient marrow; some appeared first in ileum or blood.

As regards this clone: Its antigen is as yet unknown.

The repertoire was sequenced with immunoSEQ multiplex PCR; TCRdb's copy has only in-frame clones and lacks some. The table includes tens of thousands of clones, less than 90% detected once. The TCR was taken from a human donor who received an intestinal transplant. Sequenced here: unstimulated CD4+ T cells sorted from spleen or lymph node cells, sampled before intestinal transplant.

The CDR3 coding sequence is TGTGCCAGCAGTTTGGCCGGGACAGGGGTAAATTCACCCCTCCACTTT. Translation gives CASSLAGTGVNSPLHF. The J gene is TRBJ1-6, the V gene TRBV27; 10 bases match TRBD1. The V and J ends lost 3 bases and 7 bases, in that order; junction bases with no gene match: 6. The CDR3 extends over 16 amino acids. Germline CDR1 and CDR2: MNHEY and SMNVEV (reference sequence).